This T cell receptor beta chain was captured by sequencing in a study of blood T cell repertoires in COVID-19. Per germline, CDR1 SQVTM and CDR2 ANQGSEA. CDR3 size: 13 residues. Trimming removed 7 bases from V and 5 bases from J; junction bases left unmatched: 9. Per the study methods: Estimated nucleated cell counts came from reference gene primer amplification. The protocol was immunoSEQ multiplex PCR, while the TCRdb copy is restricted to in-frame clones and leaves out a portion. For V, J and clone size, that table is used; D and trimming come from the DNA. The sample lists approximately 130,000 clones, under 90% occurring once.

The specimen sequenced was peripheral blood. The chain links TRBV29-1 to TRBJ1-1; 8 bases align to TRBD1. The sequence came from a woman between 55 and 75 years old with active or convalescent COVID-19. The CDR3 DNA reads TGCAGCGCTGGACAGGGTGGGGGAACTGAAGCTTTCTTT. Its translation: CSAGQGGGTEAFF.